These 13 T cell receptor beta chains share one sample of origin, sequenced in a study of shared clonotypes between healthy human individuals. TCRdb keeps only in-frame clones here, not all; method: immunoSEQ multiplex PCR. Of millions of clones in the sample, approximately 93% are singletons; the top ten hold about 0.41%. Source material: naive CD4+ T cells from PBMCs. Subset here: CD45RA+ positively selected. The source is a young man in good health. Some clones in this sample may be carry-over from other donors' samples.

This clone was recorded once. At the DNA level, this CDR3 is encoded by other sequences in the same sample as well. The chain couples TRBV5-1 to TRBJ2-1; 11 bases align to TRBD2. Germline lookup yields CDR1 SGHRS and CDR2 YFSETQ. V was pared by 2 bases and J by 5 bases, with 3 bases of the junction left unmatched. The CDR3 length is 15 residues. The CDR3: CASSLLAGANNEQFF. CDR3 in DNA: TGCGCCAGCAGCTTACTAGCGGGAGCTAACAATGAGCAGTTCTTC.

The rearrangement joins TRBV6-1 to TRBJ1-2; no firm D call. The CDR3 covers 15 residues. Germline V gene lookup returns CDR1 MNHNS and CDR2 SASEGT. The V end was cut by 9 bases, the J end by 6 bases, with 23 bases between. This chain's CDR3 is CASTPRTPVMDGYTF. CDR3 coding DNA: TGTGCCAGTACCCCGCGAACCCCAGTTATGGATGGCTACACCTTC.

V usage is TRBV28 and J usage is TRBJ1-2; 7 nucleotides agree with TRBD1. CDR1 and CDR2 (germline): MDHEN, SYDVKM. J gave up 4 bases and V 5 bases, and 4 bases lay outside the gene matches. The CDR3 is 13 residues long. The CDR3 DNA sequence: TGTGCCAGCAGTCCACAGGGGACCTATGGCTACACCTTC. Protein sequence: CASSPQGTYGYTF.

This chain links TRBV7-9 with TRBJ2-7, with 8 bases lining up with TRBD2. CDR1 is SEHNR, CDR2 FQNEAQ, per germline (reference sequence). The J segment lost 5 bases and the V segment lost 3 bases, leaving 6 bases of the junction unmatched. The CDR3 has 14 amino acids. CDR3 in amino acids: CASSLPGRADEQYF. Written as DNA, the CDR3 is TGTGCCAGCAGCTTGCCCGGGAGGGCCGACGAGCAGTACTTC.

The chain recombines TRBV5-1 with TRBJ1-1; D gene unclear. The CDR3 length is 15 residues. The V end lost 0 bases, the J end lost 3 bases, and 12 bases lay between the germline ends. Germline V gene data show CDR1 as SGHRS and CDR2 as YFSETQ. For the CDR3, the DNA is TGCGCCAGCAGCTTGGAGAGACATACCTACACTGAAGCTTTCTTT. Translation gives CASSLERHTYTEAFF.

DNA of the CDR3: TGTGCCAGCAGCTTGCGGACTAGCGGTGCTCACGAGCAGTACTTC. Protein: CASSLRTSGAHEQYF. This chain uses TRBV11-2 with TRBJ2-7, with TRBD2 matching over 10 bases. The CDR3 loop spans 15 amino acids. V lost 3 bases to trimming and J lost 5 bases; unmatched junction nucleotides: 7. CDR1 and CDR2 from the germline V gene are SGHAT and FQNNGV.

This chain connects TRBV11-3 to TRBJ2-6; D gene uncertain. The CDR3 has 15 residues. The V gene lost 5 bases and the J gene lost 1 base, with 9 bases spanning the gap. Germline CDR1 SGHNT, CDR2 YENEEA. This CDR3 reads CASSEGRSGANVLTF. The CDR3 region has the DNA TGTGCCAGCAGCGAAGGCCGATCTGGGGCCAACGTCCTGACTTTC.

This chain connects TRBV21-1 to TRBJ2-1. TRBV21-1 is a listed pseudogene. The CDR3 sequence is 14 residues long. This CDR3 is CASSKDGVSHEQFF. CDR3 nucleotides: TGTGCCAGCAGCAAAGATGGGGTATCCCATGAGCAGTTCTTC.

The V call is TRBV11-3, the J call TRBJ2-1, with D possibly TRBD1 on 5 matching bases. CDR1 and CDR2 from the germline V gene are SGHNT and YENEEA. The CDR3 is 13 amino acids. Trimming stripped 5 bases from V and 8 bases from J, with 13 bases between. This chain's CDR3 is CASSRRLGHEQFF. The CDR3 nucleotides read TGTGCCAGCAGCCGGAGATTGGGGCATGAGCAGTTCTTC.

In this sample, this clone turned up a few times. The V call is TRBV6-1, the J call TRBJ2-4; tentatively, D is TRBD1 (6 bases). The V end was cut by 8 bases, the J end by 6 bases, with 8 bases between. This CDR3 is built from 11 residues. Germline V lookup: CDR1 MNHNS, CDR2 SASEGT. CDR3 sequence reads: CASLRGNIQYF. In nucleotides, the CDR3 is TGTGCCAGCCTCAGGGGAAACATTCAGTACTTC.

The CDR3 sequence: CASSLGGAGLPYSYNEQFF. The CDR3 DNA sequence: TGTGCCAGCAGCTTAGGAGGGGCGGGTCTACCTTATTCCTACAATGAGCAGTTCTTC. This chain uses TRBV7-2 with TRBJ2-1; D tentatively reads TRBD1 or TRBD2 (5 bases each). Germline V lookup: CDR1 SGHTA, CDR2 FQGNSA. This CDR3 region has 19 residues. Trimming removed 1 base at V and 1 base at J, with 20 bases between.

This clone has a handful of counts. This sample includes further DNA sequences coding for the same CDR3. The rearrangement links TRBV7-3 to TRBJ2-1; 8 bases agree with TRBD2. After removal of 4 bases from V and 4 bases from J, the junction contained 3 bases not matched to a gene. The CDR3 consists of 14 residues. Germline CDR1 SGHTA, CDR2 FQGTGA. The CDR3 DNA follows: TGTGCCAGCAGCTCTGCGGGGGGATACAATGAGCAGTTCTTC. Translated: CASSSAGGYNEQFF.

The chain employs TRBV28 and TRBJ2-7; D not certain. Germline values: CDR1 MDHEN, CDR2 SYDVKM. The V and J ends lost 6 bases and 3 bases respectively, with 21 bases between them. The CDR3 loop spans 16 amino acids. CDR3 sequence: CASRLSPWPQGYEQYF. The DNA for the CDR3 is TGTGCCAGCAGACTCTCCCCGTGGCCCCAAGGCTACGAGCAGTACTTC.